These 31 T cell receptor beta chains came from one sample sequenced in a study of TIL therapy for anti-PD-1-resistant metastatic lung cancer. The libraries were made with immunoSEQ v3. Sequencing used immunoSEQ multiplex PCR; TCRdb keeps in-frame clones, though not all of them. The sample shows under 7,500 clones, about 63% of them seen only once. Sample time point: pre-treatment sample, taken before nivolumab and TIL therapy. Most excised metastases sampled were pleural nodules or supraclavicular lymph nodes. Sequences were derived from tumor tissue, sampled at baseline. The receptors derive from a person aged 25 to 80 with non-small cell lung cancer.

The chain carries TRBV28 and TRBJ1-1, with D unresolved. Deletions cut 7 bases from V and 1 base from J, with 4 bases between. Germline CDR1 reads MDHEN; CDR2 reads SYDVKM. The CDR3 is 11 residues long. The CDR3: CASIENTEAFF. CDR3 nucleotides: TGTGCCAGCATTGAGAACACTGAAGCTTTCTTT.

CDR3 coding DNA: TGTGCCAGCAGCTTGGCCGGGCCCGCAACTAATGAAAAACTGTTTTTT. Protein sequence: CASSLAGPATNEKLFF. The V gene is TRBV5-8, the J gene TRBJ1-4; D is undetermined. The CDR3 covers 16 residues. Germline V gene data show CDR1 as SGHTS and CDR2 as YDEGEE. The V gene lost 0 bases and the J gene lost 0 bases, with 9 bases spanning the gap. Looking up the rest from reference TRBV5-8 and TRBJ1-4 gives the full variable domain: EAGVTQSPTHLIKTRGQQATLRCSPISGHTSVYWYQQALGLGLQFLLWYDEGEERNRGNFPPRFSGRQFPNYSSELNVNALELEDSALYLCASSLAGPATNEKLFFGSGTQLSVL.

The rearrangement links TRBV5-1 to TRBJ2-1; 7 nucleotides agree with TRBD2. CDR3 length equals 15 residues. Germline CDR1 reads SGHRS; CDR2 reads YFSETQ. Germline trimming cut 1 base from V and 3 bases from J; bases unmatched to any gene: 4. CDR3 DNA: TGCGCCAGCAGCTTGCGGTCTAGCGGCTACAATGAGCAGTTCTTC. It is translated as CASSLRSSGYNEQFF.

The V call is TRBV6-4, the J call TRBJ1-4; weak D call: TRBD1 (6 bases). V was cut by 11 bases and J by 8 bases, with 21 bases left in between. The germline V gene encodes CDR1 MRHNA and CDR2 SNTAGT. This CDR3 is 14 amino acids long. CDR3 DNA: TGTGCCCCTTCGCAAGGGGGTACGGCGGAAAAACTGTTTTTT. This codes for CAPSQGGTAEKLFF.

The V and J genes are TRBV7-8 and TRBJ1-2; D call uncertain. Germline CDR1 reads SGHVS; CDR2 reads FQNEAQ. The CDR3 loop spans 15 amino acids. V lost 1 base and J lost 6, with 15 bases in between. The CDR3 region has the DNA TGTGCCAGCAGCTTAGATCTCAACCCCCGCGATGGCTACACCTTC. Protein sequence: CASSLDLNPRDGYTF.

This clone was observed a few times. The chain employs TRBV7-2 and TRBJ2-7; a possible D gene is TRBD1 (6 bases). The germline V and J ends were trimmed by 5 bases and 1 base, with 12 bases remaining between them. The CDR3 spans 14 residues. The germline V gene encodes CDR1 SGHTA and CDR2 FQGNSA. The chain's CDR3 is CASSANRASYEQYF. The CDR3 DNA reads TGTGCCAGCAGCGCAAACAGGGCTTCCTACGAGCAGTACTTC.

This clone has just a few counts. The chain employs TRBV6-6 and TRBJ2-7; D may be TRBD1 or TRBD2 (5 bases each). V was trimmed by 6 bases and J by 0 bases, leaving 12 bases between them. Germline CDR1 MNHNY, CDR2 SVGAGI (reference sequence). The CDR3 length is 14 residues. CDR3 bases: TGTGCCAGCAGAGTATCAGGGACCTCCTACGAGCAGTACTTC. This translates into CASRVSGTSYEQYF.

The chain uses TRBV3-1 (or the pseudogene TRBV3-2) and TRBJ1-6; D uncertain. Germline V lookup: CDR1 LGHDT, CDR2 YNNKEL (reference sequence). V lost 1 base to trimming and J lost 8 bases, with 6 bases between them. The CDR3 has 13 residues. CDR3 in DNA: TGTGCCAGCAGCCAAGTCACCTATTCACCCCTCCACTTT. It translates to CASSQVTYSPLHF.

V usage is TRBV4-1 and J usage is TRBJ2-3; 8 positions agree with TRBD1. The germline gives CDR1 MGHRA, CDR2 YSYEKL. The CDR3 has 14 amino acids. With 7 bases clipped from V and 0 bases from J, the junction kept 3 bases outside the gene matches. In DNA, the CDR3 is TGCGCCAGCACCCGGACAGGGAGCACAGATACGCAGTATTTT. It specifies CASTRTGSTDTQYF.

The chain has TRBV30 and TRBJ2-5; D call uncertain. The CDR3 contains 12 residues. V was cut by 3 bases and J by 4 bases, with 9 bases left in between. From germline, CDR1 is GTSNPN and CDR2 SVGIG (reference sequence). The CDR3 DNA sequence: TGTGCCTGGAGCAAATCGTTAGAGACCCAGTACTTC. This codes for CAWSKSLETQYF.

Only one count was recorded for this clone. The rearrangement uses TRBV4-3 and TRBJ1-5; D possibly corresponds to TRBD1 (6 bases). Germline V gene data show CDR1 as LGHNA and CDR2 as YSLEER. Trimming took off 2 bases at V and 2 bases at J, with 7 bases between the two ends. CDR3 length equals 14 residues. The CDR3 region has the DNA TGCGCCAGCAGCCAAAGGACAGGCAATCAGCCCCAGCATTTT. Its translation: CASSQRTGNQPQHF.

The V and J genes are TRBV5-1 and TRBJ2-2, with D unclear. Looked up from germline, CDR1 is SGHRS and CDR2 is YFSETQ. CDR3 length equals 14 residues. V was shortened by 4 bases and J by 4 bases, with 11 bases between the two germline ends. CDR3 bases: TGCGCCAGCAGCCTCCCCGGACGCACCGGGGAGCTGTTTTTT. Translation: CASSLPGRTGELFF.

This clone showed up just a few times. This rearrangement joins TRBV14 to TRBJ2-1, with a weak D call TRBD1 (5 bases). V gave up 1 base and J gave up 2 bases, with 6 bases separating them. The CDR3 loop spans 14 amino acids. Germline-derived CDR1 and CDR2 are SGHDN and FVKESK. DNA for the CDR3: TGTGCCAGCAGCCAAGGGGGCCCCTACAATGAGCAGTTCTTC. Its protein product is CASSQGGPYNEQFF. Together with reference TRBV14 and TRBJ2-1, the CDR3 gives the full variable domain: EAGVTQFPSHSVIEKGQTVTLRCDPISGHDNLYWYRRVMGKEIKFLLHFVKESKQDESGMPNNRFLAERTGGTYSTLKVQPAELEDSGVYFCASSQGGPYNEQFFGPGTRLTVL.

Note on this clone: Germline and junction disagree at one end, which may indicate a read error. CDR3 residues: CQLPPPVGRAPSSYNEQFF. CDR3 bases: TGCCAACTACCACCCCCCGTCGGGAGGGCCCCGAGCTCCTACAATGAGCAGTTCTTC. The chain carries TRBV3-1 (or the pseudogene TRBV3-2) and TRBJ2-1; 8 bases match TRBD2. Per the germline V gene, CDR1 is LGHDT and CDR2 is YNNKEL (reference sequence). The CDR3 length is 19 residues.

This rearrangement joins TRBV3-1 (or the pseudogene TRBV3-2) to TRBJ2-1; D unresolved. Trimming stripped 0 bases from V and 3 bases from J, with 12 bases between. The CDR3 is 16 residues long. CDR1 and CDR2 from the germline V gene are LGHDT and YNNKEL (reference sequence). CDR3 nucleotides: TGTGCCAGCAGCCAAGAGGATTGGGCTAGCTACAATGAGCAGTTCTTC. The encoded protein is CASSQEDWASYNEQFF.

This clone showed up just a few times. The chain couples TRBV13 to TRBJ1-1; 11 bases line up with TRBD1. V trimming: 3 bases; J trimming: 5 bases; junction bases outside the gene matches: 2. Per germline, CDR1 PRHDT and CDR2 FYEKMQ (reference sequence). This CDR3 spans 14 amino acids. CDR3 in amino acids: CASSLGQGGTEAFF. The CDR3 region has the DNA TGTGCCAGCAGCTTGGGACAGGGGGGTACTGAAGCTTTCTTT.

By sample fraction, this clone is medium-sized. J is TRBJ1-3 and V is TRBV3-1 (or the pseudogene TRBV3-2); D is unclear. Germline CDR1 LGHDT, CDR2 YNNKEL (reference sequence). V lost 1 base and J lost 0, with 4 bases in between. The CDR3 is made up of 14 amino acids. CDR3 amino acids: CASSQGFSGNTIYF. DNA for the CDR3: TGTGCCAGCAGCCAAGGATTCTCTGGAAACACCATATATTTT.

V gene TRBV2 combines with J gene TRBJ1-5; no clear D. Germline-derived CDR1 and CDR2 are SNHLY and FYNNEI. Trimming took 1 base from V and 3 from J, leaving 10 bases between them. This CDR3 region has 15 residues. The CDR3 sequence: CASSEGAAYNQPQHF. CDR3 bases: TGTGCCAGCAGTGAAGGGGCAGCCTACAATCAGCCCCAGCATTTT.

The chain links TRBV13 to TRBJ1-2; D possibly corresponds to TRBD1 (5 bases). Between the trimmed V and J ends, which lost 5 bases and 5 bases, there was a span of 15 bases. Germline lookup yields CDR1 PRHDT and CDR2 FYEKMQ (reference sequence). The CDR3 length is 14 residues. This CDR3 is CASSTWTSLYGYTF. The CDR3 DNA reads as TGTGCCAGCAGCACGTGGACATCCCTATATGGCTACACCTTC.

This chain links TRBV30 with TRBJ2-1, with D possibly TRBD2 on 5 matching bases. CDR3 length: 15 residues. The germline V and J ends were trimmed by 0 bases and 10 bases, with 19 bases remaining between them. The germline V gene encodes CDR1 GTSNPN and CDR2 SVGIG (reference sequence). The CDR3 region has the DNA TGTGCCTGGAGTGTACGGGCGGGCGTGTCGCCGGAGCAGTTCTTC. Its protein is CAWSVRAGVSPEQFF.

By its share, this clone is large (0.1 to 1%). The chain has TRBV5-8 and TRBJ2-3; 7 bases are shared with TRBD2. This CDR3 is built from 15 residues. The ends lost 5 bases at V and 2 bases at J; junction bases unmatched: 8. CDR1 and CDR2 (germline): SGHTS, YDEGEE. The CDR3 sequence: CASRPERGHTDTQYF. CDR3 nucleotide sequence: TGTGCCAGCAGACCCGAGCGGGGCCACACAGATACGCAGTATTTT.

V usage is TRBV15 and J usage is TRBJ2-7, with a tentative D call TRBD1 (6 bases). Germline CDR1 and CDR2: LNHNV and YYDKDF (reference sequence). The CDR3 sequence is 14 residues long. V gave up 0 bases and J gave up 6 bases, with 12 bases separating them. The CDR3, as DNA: TGTGCCACCAGCAGAGATCGAGGGGGAATCGAGCAGTACTTC. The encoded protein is CATSRDRGGIEQYF.

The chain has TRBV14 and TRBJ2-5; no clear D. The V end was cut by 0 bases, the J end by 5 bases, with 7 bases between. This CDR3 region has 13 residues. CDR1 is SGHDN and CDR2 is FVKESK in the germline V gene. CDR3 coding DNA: TGTGCCAGCAGCCAAGAACCCGTGGAGACCCAGTACTTC. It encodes CASSQEPVETQYF.

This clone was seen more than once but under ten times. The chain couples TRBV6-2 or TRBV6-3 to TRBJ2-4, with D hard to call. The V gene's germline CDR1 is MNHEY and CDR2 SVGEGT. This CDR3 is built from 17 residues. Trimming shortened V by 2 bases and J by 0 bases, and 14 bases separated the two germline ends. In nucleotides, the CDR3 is TGTGCCAGCAGTTACGAGGACCCCTGGCTAGCCAAAAACATTCAGTACTTC. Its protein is CASSYEDPWLAKNIQYF.

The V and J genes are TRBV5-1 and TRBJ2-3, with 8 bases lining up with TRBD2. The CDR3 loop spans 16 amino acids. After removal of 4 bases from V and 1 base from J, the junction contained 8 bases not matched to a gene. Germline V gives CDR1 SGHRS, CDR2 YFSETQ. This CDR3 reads CASSPPGRGGTDTQYF. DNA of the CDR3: TGCGCCAGCAGCCCCCCCGGGAGGGGGGGCACAGATACGCAGTATTTT. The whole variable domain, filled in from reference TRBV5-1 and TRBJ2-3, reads KAGVTQTPRYLIKTRGQQVTLSCSPISGHRSVSWYQQTPGQGLQFLFEYFSETQRNKGNFPGRFSGRQFSNSRSEMNVSTLELGDSALYLCASSPPGRGGTDTQYFGPGTRLTVL.

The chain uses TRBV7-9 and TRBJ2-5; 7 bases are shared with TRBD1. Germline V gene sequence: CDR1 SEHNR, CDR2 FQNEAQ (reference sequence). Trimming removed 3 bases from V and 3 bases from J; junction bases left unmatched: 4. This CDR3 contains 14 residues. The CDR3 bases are TGTGCCAGCAGCTTTTTTGACAGGGAAGAGACCCAGTACTTC. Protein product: CASSFFDREETQYF. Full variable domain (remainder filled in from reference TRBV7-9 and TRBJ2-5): DTGVSQNPRHKITKRGQNVTFRCDPISEHNRLYWYRQTLGQGPEFLTYFQNEAQLEKSRLLSDRFSAERPKGSFSTLEIQRTEQGDSAMYLCASSFFDREETQYFGPGTRLLVL.

CDR3 loop: CASSDISWDGRGAFF. The CDR3 coding sequence is TGTGCCAGCAGTGATATCTCTTGGGACGGGCGGGGAGCTTTCTTT. V usage is TRBV2 and J usage is TRBJ1-1; TRBD1 might be the D (5 bases). Trimming shortened V by 3 bases and J by 10 bases, and 21 bases separated the two germline ends. The CDR3 covers 15 residues. The germline gives CDR1 SNHLY, CDR2 FYNNEI. The full variable domain, completed using reference TRBV2 and TRBJ1-1, is EPEVTQTPSHQVTQMGQEVILRCVPISNHLYFYWYRQILGQKVEFLVSFYNNEISEKSEIFDDQFSVERPDGSNFTLKIRSTKLEDSAMYFCASSDISWDGRGAFFGQGTRLTVV.

The CDR3 sequence: CASSLPGRETQYF. The CDR3 bases are TGTGCCAGCAGCTTACCTGGTAGAGAGACCCAGTACTTC. This sequence joins TRBV11-2 and TRBJ2-5; D ambiguous. CDR3 size: 13 residues. Trimming removed 2 bases at V and 4 bases at J, with 8 bases between. Germline V CDR1 and CDR2: SGHAT, FQNNGV.

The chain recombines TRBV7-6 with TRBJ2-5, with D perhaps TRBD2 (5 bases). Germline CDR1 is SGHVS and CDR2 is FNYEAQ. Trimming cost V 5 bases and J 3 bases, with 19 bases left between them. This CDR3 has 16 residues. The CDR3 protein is CASSTSRAWLEETQYF. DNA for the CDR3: TGTGCCAGCAGCACTAGTCGGGCGTGGCTGGAAGAGACCCAGTACTTC. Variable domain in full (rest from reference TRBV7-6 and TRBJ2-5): GAGVSQSPRYKVTKRGQDVALRCDPISGHVSLYWYRQALGQGPEFLTYFNYEAQQDKSGLPNDRFSAERPEGSISTLTIQRTEQRDSAMYRCASSTSRAWLEETQYFGPGTRLLVL.

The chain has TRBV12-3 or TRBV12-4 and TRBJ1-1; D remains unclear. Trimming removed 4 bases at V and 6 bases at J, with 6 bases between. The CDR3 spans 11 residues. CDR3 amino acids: CASSSYAEAFF. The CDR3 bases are TGTGCCAGCAGTTCGTACGCTGAAGCTTTCTTT.

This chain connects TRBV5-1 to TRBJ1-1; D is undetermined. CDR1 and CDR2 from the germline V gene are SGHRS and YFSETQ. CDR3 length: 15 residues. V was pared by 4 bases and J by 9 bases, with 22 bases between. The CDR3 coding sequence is TGCGCCAGCAGCCCCATTGAGAACACTGCGGGCAAAGCTTTCTTT. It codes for CASSPIENTAGKAFF.